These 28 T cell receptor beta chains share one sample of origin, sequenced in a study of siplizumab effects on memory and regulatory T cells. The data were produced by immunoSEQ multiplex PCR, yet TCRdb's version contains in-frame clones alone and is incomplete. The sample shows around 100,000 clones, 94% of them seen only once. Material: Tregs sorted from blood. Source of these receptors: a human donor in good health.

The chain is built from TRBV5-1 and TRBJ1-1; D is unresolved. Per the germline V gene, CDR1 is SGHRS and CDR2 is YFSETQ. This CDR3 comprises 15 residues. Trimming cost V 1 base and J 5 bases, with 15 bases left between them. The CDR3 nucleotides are TGCGCCAGCAGCTTGTTGGGAATCGGAGGGACTGAAGCTTTCTTT. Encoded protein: CASSLLGIGGTEAFF.

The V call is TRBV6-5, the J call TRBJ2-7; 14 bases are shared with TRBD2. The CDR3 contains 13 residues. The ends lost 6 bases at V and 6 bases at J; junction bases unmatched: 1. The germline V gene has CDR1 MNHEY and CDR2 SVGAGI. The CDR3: CASRGLAGVEQYF. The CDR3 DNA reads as TGTGCCAGCAGGGGACTAGCGGGAGTCGAGCAGTACTTC.

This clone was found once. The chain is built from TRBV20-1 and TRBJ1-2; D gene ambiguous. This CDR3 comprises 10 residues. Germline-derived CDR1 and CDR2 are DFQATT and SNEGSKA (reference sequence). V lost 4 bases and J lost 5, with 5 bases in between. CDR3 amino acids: CSATGYGYTF. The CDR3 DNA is TGCAGTGCTACTGGTTATGGCTACACCTTC.

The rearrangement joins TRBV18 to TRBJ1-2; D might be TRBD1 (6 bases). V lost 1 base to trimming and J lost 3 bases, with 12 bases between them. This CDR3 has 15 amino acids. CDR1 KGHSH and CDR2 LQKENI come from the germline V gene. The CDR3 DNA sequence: TGTGCCAGCTCACCACTGCACAGGGAAGACTATGGCTACACCTTC. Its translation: CASSPLHREDYGYTF.

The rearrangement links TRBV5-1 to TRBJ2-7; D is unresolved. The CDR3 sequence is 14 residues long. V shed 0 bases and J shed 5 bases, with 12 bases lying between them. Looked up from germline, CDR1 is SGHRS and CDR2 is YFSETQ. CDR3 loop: CASSLGPDRDEQYF. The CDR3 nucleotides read TGCGCCAGCAGCTTGGGACCGGATAGGGACGAGCAGTACTTC.

The CDR3 DNA sequence: TGTGCCAGCAGCTGGAGTGAAATCGGGCTCCTCACCGGGGAGCTGTTTTTT. Encoded protein: CASSWSEIGLLTGELFF. V and J are TRBV5-6 and TRBJ2-2; D not resolved. With 3 bases removed from V and 4 bases from J, the gap between germline ends came to 19 bases. Per the germline V gene, CDR1 is SGHDT and CDR2 is YYEEEE. The CDR3 runs to 17 residues.

The CDR3 is CASSLVGGNIQYF. The CDR3 nucleotides are TGTGCCAGCAGCTTAGTAGGGGGCAACATTCAGTACTTC. This chain links TRBV7-9 with TRBJ2-4; 7 bases line up with TRBD1. CDR3 length: 13 residues. Trimming removed 1 base from V and 7 bases from J; junction bases left unmatched: 1. Germline V gene lookup returns CDR1 SEHNR and CDR2 FQNEAQ (reference sequence).

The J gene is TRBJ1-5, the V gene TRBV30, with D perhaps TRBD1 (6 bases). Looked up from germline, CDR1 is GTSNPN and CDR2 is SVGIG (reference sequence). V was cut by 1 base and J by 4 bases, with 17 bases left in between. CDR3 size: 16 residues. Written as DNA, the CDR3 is TGTGCCTGGAGTGCCCCAGGGGCCAGTTGGAATCAGCCCCAGCATTTT. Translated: CAWSAPGASWNQPQHF. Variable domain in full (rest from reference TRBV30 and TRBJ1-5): SQTIHQWPATLVQPVGSPLSLECTVEGTSNPNLYWYRQAAGRGLQLLFYSVGIGQISSEVPQNLSASRPQDRQFILSSKKLLLSDSGFYLCAWSAPGASWNQPQHFGDGTRLSIL.

The CDR3 bases are TGTGCCACCACGAAAGGACTCGGGGGGCGGAGGAACACTGAAGCTTTCTTT. Translated, it gives CATTKGLGGRRNTEAFF. The chain has TRBV28 and TRBJ1-1, with D possibly TRBD1 on 6 matching bases. V was pared by 10 bases and J by 1 base, with 25 bases between. The CDR3 is 17 amino acids. From germline, CDR1 is MDHEN and CDR2 SYDVKM.

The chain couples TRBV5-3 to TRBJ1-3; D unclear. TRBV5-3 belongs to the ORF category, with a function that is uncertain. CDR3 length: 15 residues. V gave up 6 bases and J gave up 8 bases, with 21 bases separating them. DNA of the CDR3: TGTGCCAGAAAAGCTTGGGTGGGGAACCAGGACACCATATATTTT. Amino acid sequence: CARKAWVGNQDTIYF.

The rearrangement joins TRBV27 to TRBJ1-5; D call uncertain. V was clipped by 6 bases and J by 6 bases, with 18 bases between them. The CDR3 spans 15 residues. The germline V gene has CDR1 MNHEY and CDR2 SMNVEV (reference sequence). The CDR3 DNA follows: TGTGCCAGCAGGGTGACCGCGTATAATGGTCAGCCCCAGCATTTT. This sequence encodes CASRVTAYNGQPQHF.

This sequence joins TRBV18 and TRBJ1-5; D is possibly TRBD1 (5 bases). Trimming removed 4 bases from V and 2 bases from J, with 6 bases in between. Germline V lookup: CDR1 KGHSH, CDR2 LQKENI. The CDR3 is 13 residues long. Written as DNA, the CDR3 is TGTGCCAGCTCACAAGGGGGCAATCAGCCCCAGCATTTT. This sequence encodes CASSQGGNQPQHF.

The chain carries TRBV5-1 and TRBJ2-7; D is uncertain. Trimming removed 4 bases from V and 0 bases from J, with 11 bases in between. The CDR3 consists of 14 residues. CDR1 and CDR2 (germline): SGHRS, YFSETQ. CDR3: CASSPVRRSYEQYF. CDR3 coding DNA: TGCGCCAGCAGCCCCGTCAGGCGCTCCTACGAGCAGTACTTC.

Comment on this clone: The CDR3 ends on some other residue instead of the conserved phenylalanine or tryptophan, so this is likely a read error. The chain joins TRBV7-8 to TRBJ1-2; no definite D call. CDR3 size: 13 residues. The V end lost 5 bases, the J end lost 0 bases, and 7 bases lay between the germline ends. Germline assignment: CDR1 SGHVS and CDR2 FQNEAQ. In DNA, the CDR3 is TGTGCCAGCAGCCCGAATTCTAACTATGGCTACACCCTC. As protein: CASSPNSNYGYTL.

CDR3 in amino acids: CSARGTREQYF. CDR3 sequence (DNA): TGCAGTGCTAGAGGGACTCGCGAGCAGTACTTC. The chain joins TRBV20-1 to TRBJ2-7, with D maybe TRBD2 (5 bases). V was cut by 1 base and J by 6 bases, with 7 bases left in between. The germline CDR1 and CDR2 sequences are DFQATT and SNEGSKA (reference sequence). This CDR3 comprises 11 residues.

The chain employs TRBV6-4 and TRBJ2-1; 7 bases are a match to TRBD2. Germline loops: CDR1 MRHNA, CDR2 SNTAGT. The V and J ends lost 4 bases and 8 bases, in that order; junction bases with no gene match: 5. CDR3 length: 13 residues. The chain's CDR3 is CASSGGGSYEQFF. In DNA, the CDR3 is TGTGCCAGCAGTGGGGGCGGGAGCTATGAGCAGTTCTTC.

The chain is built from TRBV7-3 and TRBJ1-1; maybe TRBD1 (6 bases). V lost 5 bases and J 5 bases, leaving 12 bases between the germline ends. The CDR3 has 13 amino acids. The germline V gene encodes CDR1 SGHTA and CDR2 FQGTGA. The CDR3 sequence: CASSLVRGTEAFF. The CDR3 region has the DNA TGTGCCAGCAGCCTCGTCAGGGGTACTGAAGCTTTCTTT.

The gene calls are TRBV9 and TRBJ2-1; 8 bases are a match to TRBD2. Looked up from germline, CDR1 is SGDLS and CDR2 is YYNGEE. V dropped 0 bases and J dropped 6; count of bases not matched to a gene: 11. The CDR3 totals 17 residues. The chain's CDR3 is CASSVAVAREEGNEQFF. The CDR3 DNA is TGTGCCAGCAGCGTAGCTGTTGCGCGGGAGGAAGGCAATGAGCAGTTCTTC.

DNA of the CDR3: TGTGCCAGCAGTCAGGGTCAAGGGACAGCCGTTGGAAACACCATATATTTT. This codes for CASSQGQGTAVGNTIYF. The chain recombines TRBV7-6 with TRBJ1-3, with 7 nucleotides matching TRBD1. With V trimmed by 6 bases and J by 3 bases, 14 bases remained unmatched. CDR3 length: 17 amino acids. CDR1 is SGHVS and CDR2 is FNYEAQ in the germline V gene.

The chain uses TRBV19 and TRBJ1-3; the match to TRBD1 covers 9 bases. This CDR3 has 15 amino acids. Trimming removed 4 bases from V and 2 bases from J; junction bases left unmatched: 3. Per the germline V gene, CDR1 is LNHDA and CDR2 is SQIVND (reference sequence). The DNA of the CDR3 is TGTGCCAGTAGTAGGGACAGGGCGGCTGGAAACACCATATATTTT. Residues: CASSRDRAAGNTIYF.

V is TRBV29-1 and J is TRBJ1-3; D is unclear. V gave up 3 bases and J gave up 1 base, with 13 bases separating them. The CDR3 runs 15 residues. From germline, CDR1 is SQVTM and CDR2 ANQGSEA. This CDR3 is CSVEFGSGSGNTIYF. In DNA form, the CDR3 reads TGCAGCGTTGAGTTCGGGAGCGGTTCTGGAAACACCATATATTTT.

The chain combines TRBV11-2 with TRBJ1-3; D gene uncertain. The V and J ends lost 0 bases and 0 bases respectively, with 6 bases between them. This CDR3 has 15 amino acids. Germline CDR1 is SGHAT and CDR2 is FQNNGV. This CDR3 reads CASSLEGLSGNTIYF. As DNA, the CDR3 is TGTGCCAGCAGCTTAGAGGGCCTCTCTGGAAACACCATATATTTT.

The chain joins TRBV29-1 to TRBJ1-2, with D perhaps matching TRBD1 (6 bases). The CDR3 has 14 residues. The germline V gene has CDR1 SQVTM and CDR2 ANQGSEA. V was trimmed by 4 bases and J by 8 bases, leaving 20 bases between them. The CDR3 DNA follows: TGCAGCGTTGGAGGAGGGGCAGGGGAGGGAGGCTACACCTTC. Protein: CSVGGGAGEGGYTF.

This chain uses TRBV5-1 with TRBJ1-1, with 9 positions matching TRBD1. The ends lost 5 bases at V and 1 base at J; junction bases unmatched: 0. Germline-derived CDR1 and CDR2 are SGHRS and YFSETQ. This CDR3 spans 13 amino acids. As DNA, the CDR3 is TGCGCCAGCAGGGGACAGGGGAACACTGAAGCTTTCTTT. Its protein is CASRGQGNTEAFF.

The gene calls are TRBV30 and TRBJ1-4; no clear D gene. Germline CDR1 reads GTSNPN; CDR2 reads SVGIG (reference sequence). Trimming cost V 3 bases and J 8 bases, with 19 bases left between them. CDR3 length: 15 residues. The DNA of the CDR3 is TGTGCCTGGAGCAAATGGTCGGTCCTCGGGGAAAAACTGTTTTTT. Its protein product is CAWSKWSVLGEKLFF.

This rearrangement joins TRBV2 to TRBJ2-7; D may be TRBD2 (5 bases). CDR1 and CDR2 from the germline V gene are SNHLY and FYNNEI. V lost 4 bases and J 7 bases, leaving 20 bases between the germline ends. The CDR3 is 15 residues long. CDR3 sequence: CASSGFEGANGEQYF. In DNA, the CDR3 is TGTGCCAGCAGTGGGTTTGAGGGAGCCAACGGGGAGCAGTACTTC.

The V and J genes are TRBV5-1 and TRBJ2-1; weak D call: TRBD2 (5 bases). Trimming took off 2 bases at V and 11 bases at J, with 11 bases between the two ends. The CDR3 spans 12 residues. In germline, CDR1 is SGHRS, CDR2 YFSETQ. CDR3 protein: CASSLGLGKQFF. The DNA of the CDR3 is TGCGCCAGCAGCTTAGGACTTGGTAAGCAGTTCTTC.

The CDR3 DNA reads TGTGCCAGCCGAGGGGGGCAGGGAAGATATGCTTTCTTT. This codes for CASRGGQGRYAFF. The chain links TRBV6-5 to TRBJ1-1, with a tentative D call TRBD1 (6 bases). The CDR3 runs to 13 residues. Trimming left V 8 bases short and J 11 bases short, with 21 bases between. Per germline, CDR1 MNHEY and CDR2 SVGAGI.